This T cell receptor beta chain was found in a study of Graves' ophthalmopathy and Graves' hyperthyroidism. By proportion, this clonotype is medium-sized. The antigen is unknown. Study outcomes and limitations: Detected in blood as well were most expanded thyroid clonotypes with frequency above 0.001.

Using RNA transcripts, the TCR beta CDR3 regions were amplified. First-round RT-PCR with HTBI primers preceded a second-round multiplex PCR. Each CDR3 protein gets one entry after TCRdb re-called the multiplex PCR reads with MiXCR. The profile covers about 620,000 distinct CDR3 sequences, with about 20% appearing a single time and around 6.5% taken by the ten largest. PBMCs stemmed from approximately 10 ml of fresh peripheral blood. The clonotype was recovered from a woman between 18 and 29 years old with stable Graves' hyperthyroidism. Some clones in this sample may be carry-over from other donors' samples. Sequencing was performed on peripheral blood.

Here the CDR3 reads CASSEGQSPYEQYF. The CDR3 DNA sequence: TGTGCCAGCAGTGAGGGACAGAGTCCCTACGAGCAGTACTTC. The chain carries TRBV6-1 and TRBJ2-7, with 7 bases identical to TRBD1. CDR1 is MNHNS and CDR2 is SASEGT in the germline V gene. Trimming cost V 3 bases and J 2 bases; bases outside gene matches: 4. The CDR3 has 14 residues.